Each of the 20 T cell receptor beta chains below was sequenced from the same sample in a study of CD4 T cell repertoires in COVID-19. Using immunoSEQ multiplex PCR, the repertoire was profiled, and TCRdb retains in-frame clones only, with some absent. The table records some 80,000 clones, roughly four fifths of them present only once. Sequenced material: CD4+ T cells from peripheral blood, taken after recovery from COVID-19. The receptors originated from a human donor who had COVID-19.

A few counts support this clone. The rearrangement uses TRBV11-3 and TRBJ2-2; D is undetermined. V shed 1 base and J shed 4 bases, with 13 bases lying between them. This CDR3 spans 16 amino acids. In germline, CDR1 is SGHNT, CDR2 YENEEA. The CDR3 sequence: CASSLASGPGTGELFF. DNA for the CDR3: TGTGCCAGCAGCTTAGCCTCTGGGCCGGGCACCGGGGAGCTGTTTTTT.

The chain is built from TRBV7-2 and TRBJ1-2; tentatively, D is TRBD1 (6 bases). V lost 6 bases, J lost 7 bases, and 21 bases lay in between. Germline V gene data show CDR1 as SGHTA and CDR2 as FQGNSA. The CDR3 runs to 15 residues. The CDR3 bases are TGTGCCAGCAGACGAACAGGGAATCCTGAAACTGGCTACACCTTC. This encodes CASRRTGNPETGYTF. Using reference TRBV7-2 and TRBJ1-2 for the parts outside the CDR3, the full variable domain is GAGVSQSPSNKVTEKGKDVELRCDPISGHTALYWYRQSLGQGLEFLIYFQGNSAPDKSGLPSDRFSAERTGGSVSTLTIQRTQQEDSAVYLCASRRTGNPETGYTFGSGTRLTVV.

V usage is TRBV6-5 and J usage is TRBJ2-7; TRBD1 matches at 7 bases. The CDR3 covers 12 residues. Germline V gene sequence: CDR1 MNHEY, CDR2 SVGAGI. V shed 8 bases, J shed 6 bases, and the junction held 7 bases outside the gene matches. For the CDR3, the DNA is TGTGCCAGCGGGTACAGGGGTAGCGAGCAGTACTTC. This encodes CASGYRGSEQYF.

The J gene is TRBJ2-5, the V gene TRBV2, with TRBD2 matching 11 bases. The CDR3 has 14 amino acids. Germline V gene data show CDR1 as SNHLY and CDR2 as FYNNEI. The ends lost 6 bases at V and 5 bases at J; junction bases unmatched: 5. The DNA of the CDR3 is TGTGCCAGCAGGGGGACTAGCGGTGCGGAGACCCAGTACTTC. It translates to CASRGTSGAETQYF.

The chain carries TRBV14 and TRBJ2-3; D is undetermined. Germline lookup yields CDR1 SGHDN and CDR2 FVKESK. This CDR3 is built from 13 residues. The V end lost 1 base, the J end lost 1 base, and 3 bases lay between the germline ends. The DNA of the CDR3 is TGTGCCAGCAGCCAAGTGGGCACAGATACGCAGTATTTT. Translating it yields CASSQVGTDTQYF.

The chain has TRBV19 and TRBJ2-2; TRBD2 matches 10 bases. This CDR3 comprises 14 residues. Germline CDR1 and CDR2: LNHDA and SQIVND (reference sequence). V was clipped by 6 bases and J by 6 bases; unmatched bases: 4. The CDR3 sequence is CASRLAGESGELFF. As DNA, the CDR3 is TGTGCCAGTAGGCTAGCGGGAGAGTCCGGGGAGCTGTTTTTT.

This clone was detected only once. The chain recombines TRBV5-1 with TRBJ2-6, with 7 positions matching TRBD1. The V segment lost 1 base and the J segment 10 bases; nucleotides outside the gene matches: 2. Germline loops: CDR1 SGHRS, CDR2 YFSETQ. The CDR3 runs to 13 residues. The CDR3, as DNA: TGCGCCAGCAGCTTGTTACAGGGGAACGTCCTGACTTTC. Its protein is CASSLLQGNVLTF.

This clone has a single count. CDR3 coding DNA: TGTGCCAGCAGTAAGGGACAGACAAAAAACATTCAGTACTTC. Its translation: CASSKGQTKNIQYF. V usage is TRBV6-5 and J usage is TRBJ2-4; 7 bases fit TRBD1. CDR1 and CDR2 from the germline V gene are MNHEY and SVGAGI. The CDR3 sequence is 14 residues long. V was pared by 5 bases and J by 4 bases, with 5 bases of the junction left unmatched.

The chain has TRBV28 and TRBJ2-7, with no clear D. CDR1 is MDHEN, CDR2 SYDVKM, per germline. Trimming took 3 bases from V and 1 from J, leaving 4 bases between them. This CDR3 comprises 12 residues. The CDR3 region has the DNA TGTGCCAGCAGTTTCTGGTCCTACGAGCAGTACTTC. Protein: CASSFWSYEQYF.

The rearrangement links TRBV9 to TRBJ2-2, with D perhaps given as TRBD1 or TRBD2 (5 bases each). The V end was cut by 1 base, the J end by 8 bases, with 12 bases between. Germline CDR1 reads SGDLS; CDR2 reads YYNGEE. The CDR3 extends over 14 amino acids. The CDR3 region is CASSVSGQQGELFF. The CDR3 DNA reads as TGTGCCAGCAGCGTATCGGGGCAGCAAGGGGAGCTGTTTTTT.

The chain links TRBV2 to TRBJ1-1; no clear D gene. The CDR3 sequence is 11 residues long. The germline CDR1 and CDR2 sequences are SNHLY and FYNNEI. Trimming stripped 7 bases from V and 3 bases from J, with 6 bases between. The CDR3 protein is CASKGDTEAFF. The CDR3 DNA reads TGTGCCAGCAAGGGAGACACTGAAGCTTTCTTT.

The rearrangement uses TRBV2 and TRBJ2-5; TRBD2 matches at 9 bases. Germline values: CDR1 SNHLY, CDR2 FYNNEI. Unmatched junction bases numbered 5, after V lost 11 bases and J lost 7 bases. This CDR3 contains 11 residues. Here the CDR3 DNA reads TGTGCCGCGGGGGGGTATGGGACCCAGTACTTC. The encoded protein is CAAGGYGTQYF.

This chain links TRBV14 with TRBJ2-4; 11 bases line up with TRBD1. V shed 3 bases and J 1 base; nucleotides not matched to a gene: 11. Germline V gives CDR1 SGHDN, CDR2 FVKESK. CDR3 size: 19 residues. In DNA, the CDR3 is TGTGCCAGCAGCCATAGGACAGGGGGCGGAACGGGGGCCAAAAACATTCAGTACTTC. Translating gives CASSHRTGGGTGAKNIQYF.

V is TRBV10-2 and J is TRBJ2-7; D not certain. This CDR3 is built from 11 residues. V dropped 10 bases and J dropped 7 bases, with 14 bases sitting between them. Per germline, CDR1 WSHSY and CDR2 SAAADI. The CDR3, as DNA: TGCGCCACCACGGAGAAGGATGAGCAGTACTTC. It translates to CATTEKDEQYF.

The V gene is TRBV29-1, the J gene TRBJ1-2; 7 bases fit TRBD1. CDR3 size: 12 residues. The germline V gene has CDR1 SQVTM and CDR2 ANQGSEA. Unmatched junction bases numbered 6, after V lost 4 bases and J lost 7 bases. Here the CDR3 reads CSVGEGARGYTF. In DNA form, the CDR3 reads TGCAGCGTTGGAGAGGGGGCGCGTGGCTACACCTTC.

The J gene is TRBJ1-1, the V gene TRBV6-5; D possibly corresponds to TRBD1 (6 bases). The CDR3 is made up of 15 amino acids. Per germline, CDR1 MNHEY and CDR2 SVGAGI. V was clipped by 6 bases and J by 2 bases, with 16 bases between them. CDR3 coding DNA: TGTGCCAGCAGGCGGGGGGGCCGGGCCAACACTGAAGCTTTCTTT. It encodes CASRRGGRANTEAFF.

The rearrangement uses TRBV25-1 and TRBJ1-1; D is unclear. V was cut by 4 bases and J by 1 base, with 19 bases left in between. The CDR3 covers 17 residues. Germline V gene lookup returns CDR1 MGHDK and CDR2 SYGVNS. The CDR3 DNA is TGTGCCAGCAGTGGGGCGCTCGGGGAAAGTTGGAACACTGAAGCTTTCTTT. Encoded protein: CASSGALGESWNTEAFF.

The chain uses TRBV13 and TRBJ2-1; D remains unclear. The CDR3 covers 12 residues. The germline V gene encodes CDR1 PRHDT and CDR2 FYEKMQ (reference sequence). Trimming took 1 base from V and 7 from J, leaving 5 bases between them. CDR3 protein: CASSLDRNEQFF. CDR3 nucleotide sequence: TGTGCCAGCAGCTTAGATAGGAATGAGCAGTTCTTC.

The chain joins TRBV5-5 to TRBJ2-7; D is possibly TRBD1 (6 bases). V was shortened by 4 bases and J by 1 base, with 18 bases between the two germline ends. The germline gives CDR1 SGHKS, CDR2 YYEKEE (reference sequence). CDR3 length equals 16 residues. The CDR3 sequence: CASSPIRGIISYEQYF. The CDR3 DNA reads as TGTGCCAGCAGCCCCATAAGGGGGATAATTTCCTACGAGCAGTACTTC.

The CDR3 nucleotides read TGTGCCAGCAGTTTCTTGGCGGGAGGGCCAGATACGCAGTATTTT. Its translation: CASSFLAGGPDTQYF. This chain connects TRBV28 to TRBJ2-3, with TRBD2 identical over 9 bases. The CDR3 is made up of 15 amino acids. V lost 3 bases and J lost 4; bases outside the gene matches: 5. CDR1 and CDR2 from the germline V gene are MDHEN and SYDVKM.